The source of this TCR beta chain is a study of radiation and T cells in renal cell carcinoma. Study in general: Nephrectomy followed 15 Gy stereotactic body radiation by 4 weeks. Points from the study as a whole: In blood, top tumor clones expanded by 2 weeks, shrinking by 4.

Libraries were prepared by immunoSEQ multiplex PCR; TCRdb keeps only in-frame clonotypes and omits some of them. The table records about 150,000 clones, roughly 88% of them present only once. As to time point: baseline pretreatment blood. The treatment is: 15 Gy SBRT to primary tumor, nephrectomy 4 weeks later. Comments on this clone: Its antigen is not known.

The CDR3 extends over 14 amino acids. The V gene's germline CDR1 is SGHAT and CDR2 FQNNGV. The junction had 2 bases not matched to a gene; V was cut back by 6 bases and J by 4 bases. The receptor comes from a woman aged 50 to 65 with renal cell carcinoma. The specimen was blood, collected from a patient whose treatment included radiotherapy and nephrectomy. This rearrangement joins TRBV11-2 to TRBJ2-5, with TRBD2 matching 13 bases. The CDR3 is CASRLAGGRETQYF. The CDR3 coding sequence is TGTGCCAGCAGACTAGCGGGGGGGCGAGAGACCCAGTACTTC. Drawing the rest from reference TRBV11-2 and TRBJ2-5, the complete variable domain is EAGVAQSPRYKIIEKRQSVAFWCNPISGHATLYWYQQILGQGPKLLIQFQNNGVVDDSQLPKDRFSAERLKGVDSTLKIQPAKLEDSAVYLCASRLAGGRETQYFGPGTRLLVL.